Only one count was recorded for the clone carrying this TCR beta chain. The antigen is not known. This sample is part of a study of cytomegalovirus exposure and HLA in healthy donors. The study's findings and limits: Among donors in an Asian-associated ancestry cluster, a later analysis reportedly found fewer N-insertions than the approximately 670-donor mean. It is likely that the observed cluster of highly shared sequence variants was a sequencing artifact. In a later analysis, V- and J-gene trimming of beta chains associated with a DCLRE1C missense variant, replicated independently.

The PCR ran on 60 Vbeta and 13 Jbeta primers. In the authors' methods: Later analysis identified roughly 84 million unique TCR beta chains, around 10 million shared. Generated by immunoSEQ multiplex PCR, the TCRdb table keeps only in-frame clones and is missing some. V and J calls and clone size come straight from that table; D and trimming were deduced from the DNA. The sample has about 60,000 clones; approximately 70% are singletons. The CDR3 length is 18 residues. Trimming cost V 0 bases and J 0 bases; bases outside gene matches: 9. Germline lookup yields CDR1 SGDLS and CDR2 YYNGEE. Sequencing was carried out using PBMCs. V is TRBV9 and J is TRBJ2-3, with 8 bases that match TRBD1. The source of this sequence is a woman aged 60-75 years in good health and CMV-seropositive. Here the CDR3 DNA reads TGTGCCAGCAGCGTAGCTCAGACAGGGGCTTTTAGCACAGATACGCAGTATTTT. This sequence encodes CASSVAQTGAFSTDTQYF.